This is a list of T cell receptor beta chains from one sample in a study of response to subunit inactivated influenza vaccine. TCRdb passed the RT-PCR reads through MiXCR, listing each CDR3 protein once. Among more than 450,000 distinct CDR3 sequences listed, about 11% were seen once. The sequenced sample was PBMCs from blood, obtained on the day of vaccination. The receptors were gathered from a man aged 50 to 60 who received an inactivated influenza vaccine. CDR3s include the opening cysteine and the closing phenylalanine or tryptophan. Fields, in order: CDR3 protein, CDR3 DNA, clone size, V gene, J gene, D gene. D genes are given only for firm matches. Only some rows state a clone size, as once, few, many or a class for expanded clones.

CASSSYLDQETQYF	TGTGCCAGCAGCAGCTACCTAGACCAAGAGACCCAGTACTTC	few	TRBV7-9	TRBJ2-5	-
CASSWWEGTDTQYF	TGTGCCAGCAGCTGGTGGGAGGGGACAGATACGCAGTATTTT	-	TRBV5-5	TRBJ2-3	TRBD2
CASSSSGMGNQPQHF	TGCGCCAGCAGCTCTTCGGGTATGGGCAATCAGCCCCAGCATTTT	-	TRBV5-1	TRBJ1-5	-
CASSRLEYGAVGYTF	TGTGCCAGTAGTCGGCTTGAATACGGGGCCGTGGGCTACACCTTC	few	TRBV19	TRBJ1-2	-
CASRPGWSGANVLTF	TGTGCCAGCAGGCCTGGGTGGTCCGGGGCCAACGTCCTGACTTTC	few	TRBV2	TRBJ2-6	-
CSAQSWGPGELFF	TGCAGTGCACAATCGTGGGGCCCCGGGGAGCTGTTTTTT	few	TRBV20-1	TRBJ2-2	-
CASSLGGTSVRYNEQFF	TGTGCCAGCAGCTTGGGGGGGACTAGCGTGAGGTACAATGAGCAGTTCTTC	few	TRBV5-5	TRBJ2-1	TRBD2
CASSLRFRDSEQFF	TGTGCCAGCAGCTTAAGGTTCAGGGACTCGGAGCAGTTCTTC	few	TRBV7-9	TRBJ2-1	-
CASSPQGLRDGYTF	TGTGCCAGCAGCCCTCAGGGTCTTCGTGATGGCTACACCTTC	-	TRBV3-1	TRBJ1-2	-
CAISRLVNEQFF	TGTGCCATCAGCCGACTAGTCAATGAGCAGTTCTTC	few	TRBV10-3	TRBJ2-1	-
CASSQEGALNTEAFF	TGCGCCAGCAGCCAAGAAGGGGCCCTGAACACTGAAGCTTTCTTT	many	TRBV4-1	TRBJ1-1	-
CASSPGPHQETQYF	TGCGCCAGCAGCCCTGGTCCTCACCAAGAGACCCAGTACTTC	-	TRBV5-1	TRBJ2-5	-
CASSLYWRGRGMNTEAFF	TGTGCCAGCAGTTTATATTGGCGTGGGAGGGGCATGAACACTGAAGCTTTCTTT	many	TRBV27	TRBJ1-1	-
CASSRRGDHSYEQYF	TGTGCCAGCAGCCGACGGGGCGACCACTCCTACGAGCAGTACTTC	-	TRBV11-2	TRBJ2-7	-
CASSYSMGAQNGYTF	TGTGCCAGCAGTTACTCGATGGGGGCGCAAAATGGCTACACCTTC	many	TRBV6-5	TRBJ1-2	-
CASSLSSGRTDTQYF	TGTGCCAGCAGCCTTTCTAGCGGGCGCACAGATACGCAGTATTTT	many	TRBV11-2	TRBJ2-3	TRBD2
CASCAGTSSSYEQYF	TGTGCCAGTTGCGCCGGGACTAGCAGCTCCTACGAGCAGTACTTC	-	TRBV28	TRBJ2-7	TRBD2
CASSRNRAYEQYF	TGTGCCAGCAGCCGCAACCGGGCCTACGAGCAGTACTTC	-	TRBV5-6	TRBJ2-7	-
CASSEIQGAWNTEAFF	TGCGCCAGCAGTGAAATACAGGGGGCCTGGAACACTGAAGCTTTCTTT	few	TRBV10-2	TRBJ1-1	TRBD1
CASSLQAGEANEQFF	TGTGCCAGCAGCTTACAGGCAGGGGAGGCGAATGAGCAGTTCTTC	few	TRBV7-2	TRBJ2-1	-
CASSLTPGGLRDTQYF	TGTGCCAGCAGTTTAACCCCAGGGGGCTTGAGAGATACGCAGTATTTT	-	TRBV27	TRBJ2-3	TRBD1
CASKGWGGEQYF	TGTGCCAGCAAGGGTTGGGGGGGCGAGCAGTACTTC	few	TRBV6-5	TRBJ2-7	TRBD2
CASSLVRTSGYNEQFF	TGTGCCAGCAGCTTGGTTCGGACTAGCGGGTACAATGAGCAGTTCTTC	few	TRBV5-4	TRBJ2-1	TRBD2
CASSLLTGISTDTQYF	TGTGCCAGCAGCCTCCTGACAGGAATTAGCACAGATACGCAGTATTTT	many	TRBV5-5	TRBJ2-3	-
CASSLPPGGSYEQYF	TGTGCCAGCAGCCTTCCACCGGGCGGGAGCTACGAGCAGTACTTC	-	TRBV7-2	TRBJ2-7	TRBD2
CASNDRGNTGELFF	TGTGCCAGTAATGACAGGGGGAACACCGGGGAGCTGTTTTTT	few	TRBV19	TRBJ2-2	TRBD1
CATSRDLGAPYEQYF	TGTGCCACCAGCAGGGACTTAGGAGCCCCCTACGAGCAGTACTTC	-	TRBV15	TRBJ2-7	-
CASSLIGAPQETQYF	TGCGCCAGCAGCTTGATCGGGGCCCCCCAAGAGACCCAGTACTTC	-	TRBV5-1	TRBJ2-5	-
CASSQDLNPNEQFF	TGTGCCAGCAGTCAAGACCTAAACCCCAATGAGCAGTTCTTC	many	TRBV12-3/TRBV12-4	TRBJ2-1	-
CSARDVREGYYEQYF	TGCAGTGCTAGAGATGTGCGGGAGGGATACTACGAGCAGTACTTC	-	TRBV20-1	TRBJ2-7	TRBD2
CSADAAGLPGPDTQYF	TGCAGTGCTGACGCGGCGGGCCTCCCTGGCCCAGATACGCAGTATTTT	-	TRBV20-1	TRBJ2-3	-
CSARGTYGYTF	TGCAGTGCTAGAGGCACGTATGGCTACACCTTC	many	TRBV20-1	TRBJ1-2	-
CSVDWASGGTQYF	TGCAGCGTTGATTGGGCTAGCGGGGGCACCCAGTACTTC	-	TRBV29-1	TRBJ2-5	TRBD2
CASSQDSSPGYTGELFF	TGTGCCAGCAGCCAAGATTCTTCACCGGGGTACACCGGGGAGCTGTTTTTT	many	TRBV14	TRBJ2-2	-
CASSPRTGKFDEQFF	TGTGCCAGCAGCCCCCGGACAGGGAAATTCGATGAGCAGTTCTTC	once	TRBV11-2	TRBJ2-1	TRBD1
CSASRNRDTEQYF	TGCAGTGCTAGCCGGAACAGGGATACCGAGCAGTACTTC	-	TRBV20-1	TRBJ2-7	-
CASSPTGSDEKLFF	TGTGCCAGCAGTCCCACAGGGTCCGATGAAAAACTGTTTTTT	-	TRBV6-1	TRBJ1-4	-
CASTYPLVGLRLDEQFF	TGTGCCAGCACCTATCCCCTGGTGGGGCTTAGGCTTGATGAGCAGTTCTTC	few	TRBV11-2	TRBJ2-1	-
CASRISGARGETQYF	TGTGCCAGCAGGATTTCTGGGGCCCGAGGGGAGACCCAGTACTTC	few	TRBV12-3/TRBV12-4	TRBJ2-5	-
CASSPRGFSGRRWGDTQYF	TGTGCCAGCAGCCCCCGCGGGTTCAGCGGGAGACGCTGGGGAGATACGCAGTATTTT	many	TRBV11-1	TRBJ2-3	TRBD2
CSDQPRTAETQYF	TGCAGCGATCAGCCCCGGACTGCCGAGACCCAGTACTTC	-	TRBV29-1	TRBJ2-5	-
CASSPGQGATGELFF	TGTGCCAGCAGCCCGGGACAGGGGGCGACCGGGGAGCTGTTTTTT	few	TRBV28	TRBJ2-2	TRBD1
CASSPGQRLTVYGYTF	TGTGCCAGCTCACCCGGACAGAGACTAACCGTCTATGGCTACACCTTC	-	TRBV18	TRBJ1-2	-
CASSLGTAYVEQYF	TGTGCCAGCAGCCTTGGGACAGCCTACGTGGAGCAGTACTTC	-	TRBV3-1	TRBJ2-7	TRBD1
CATSIGNQPQHF	TGTGCCACCAGCATCGGCAATCAGCCCCAGCATTTT	-	TRBV15	TRBJ1-5	-
CASSPGGPLEQFF	TGTGCCAGCTCACCGGGGGGGCCACTAGAACAGTTCTTC	-	TRBV18	TRBJ2-1	-
CASSEQGHLSYEQYF	TGTGCCAGCAGCGAACAGGGGCACTTATCCTACGAGCAGTACTTC	-	TRBV7-2	TRBJ2-7	TRBD1
CASSWQGAGTDTQYF	TGCGCCAGCAGCTGGCAGGGGGCCGGCACAGATACGCAGTATTTT	-	TRBV5-1	TRBJ2-3	TRBD1
CASSSTASGANVLTF	TGTGCCAGCAGCTCGACAGCTTCTGGGGCCAACGTCCTGACTTTC	-	TRBV11-2	TRBJ2-6	-
CASSYLVAVSPTQYF	TGTGCCAGCAGTTACTTGGTAGCCGTCTCCCCGACGCAGTATTTT	many	TRBV6-2/TRBV6-3	TRBJ2-3	-
CASSLNPYRDDSPLHF	TGTGCCAGCAGCTTGAACCCGTACAGGGACGATTCACCCCTCCACTTT	few	TRBV7-2	TRBJ1-6	-
CASSPGSLNTEAFF	TGTGCCAGCAGCCCCGGATCCCTGAACACTGAAGCTTTCTTT	few	TRBV7-6	TRBJ1-1	-
CASSYAGQFTEAFF	TGTGCCAGCAGTTACGCCGGGCAGTTCACTGAAGCTTTCTTT	many	TRBV6-2/TRBV6-3	TRBJ1-1	-
CASSASGGAGELFF	TGTGCCAGCAGCGCTAGTGGGGGGGCCGGGGAGCTGTTTTTT	many	TRBV27	TRBJ2-2	TRBD2